A single sample is the source of the 30 T cell receptor beta chains below, sequenced in a study of blood T cell repertoires in COVID-19. The table came from immunoSEQ multiplex PCR; TCRdb's copy has only in-frame clones and leaves some out. The sample lists 110,000 to 150,000 clones, roughly 86% occurring once. The sample was peripheral blood. The receptors shown here come from a man between 45 and 60 years old with active or convalescent COVID-19.

This clone was recorded once. The chain is built from TRBV30 and TRBJ2-1; perhaps TRBD2 as D (5 bases). CDR3 size: 14 residues. The germline V gene encodes CDR1 GTSNPN and CDR2 SVGIG (reference sequence). Trimming took 3 bases from V and 7 from J, leaving 16 bases between them. The CDR3 DNA follows: TGTGCCTGGAGGGGTCGCGGGCCACAGAATGAGCAGTTCTTC. Translating it yields CAWRGRGPQNEQFF.

J is TRBJ1-4 and V is TRBV21-1; the table assigns TRBD1, which was not confirmed against the DNA. TRBV21-1 is listed as a pseudogene. The length of the CDR3 is 15 residues. The DNA for the CDR3 is TGTGCCAGCAGCAAAGTGACAGGGGTGGGAGAAAAACTGTTTTTT. It encodes CASSKVTGVGEKLFF.

V is TRBV9 and J is TRBJ2-3; no definite D call. CDR1 SGDLS and CDR2 YYNGEE come from the germline V gene. This CDR3 comprises 16 residues. The V end was cut by 3 bases, the J end by 1 base, with 15 bases between. The CDR3, as DNA: TGTGCCAGCAGCGCGGTAGCCGGGTCGGGCACAGATACGCAGTATTTT. Translation gives CASSAVAGSGTDTQYF. The full variable domain, in which reference TRBV9 and TRBJ2-3 provide the parts outside the CDR3, is DSGVTQTPKHLITATGQRVTLRCSPRSGDLSVYWYQQSLDQGLQFLIQYYNGEERAKGNILERFSAQQFPDLHSELNLSSLELGDSALYFCASSAVAGSGTDTQYFGPGTRLTVL.

The V and J genes are TRBV19 and TRBJ2-1; 7 nucleotides align to TRBD1. Germline trimming cut 3 bases from V and 2 bases from J; bases unmatched to any gene: 4. Germline V gene lookup returns CDR1 LNHDA and CDR2 SQIVND (reference sequence). This CDR3 contains 15 residues. CDR3: CASSISGTAYNEQFF. For the CDR3, the DNA is TGTGCCAGTAGTATCTCGGGGACAGCCTACAATGAGCAGTTCTTC.

V usage is TRBV7-2 and J usage is TRBJ2-7; 7 nucleotides align to TRBD2. This CDR3 contains 15 residues. With 6 bases clipped from V and 4 bases from J, the junction kept 12 bases outside the gene matches. In germline, CDR1 is SGHTA, CDR2 FQGNSA. CDR3 amino acids: CASRVPGGRVYEQYF. The CDR3 DNA is TGTGCCAGCAGGGTCCCGGGCGGGAGAGTTTACGAGCAGTACTTC. The complete variable domain, with remaining parts taken from reference TRBV7-2 and TRBJ2-7, reads GAGVSQSPSNKVTEKGKDVELRCDPISGHTALYWYRQSLGQGLEFLIYFQGNSAPDKSGLPSDRFSAERTGGSVSTLTIQRTQQEDSAVYLCASRVPGGRVYEQYFGPGTRLTVT.

The V and J genes are TRBV11-3 and TRBJ2-7; 10 nucleotides match TRBD2. CDR3 length equals 16 residues. CDR1 SGHNT and CDR2 YENEEA come from the germline V gene. With 5 bases clipped from V and 3 bases from J, the junction kept 10 bases outside the gene matches. As DNA, the CDR3 is TGTGCCAGCAGCCCCGGGGGGACTAGCGCCAACTACGAGCAGTACTTC. It yields the protein CASSPGGTSANYEQYF. The full variable domain, with the rest looked up from reference TRBV11-3 and TRBJ2-7, is EAGVVQSPRYKIIEKKQPVAFWCNPISGHNTLYWYLQNLGQGPELLIRYENEEAVDDSQLPKDRFSAERLKGVDSTLKIQPAELGDSAVYLCASSPGGTSANYEQYFGPGTRLTVT.

The V gene is TRBV28, the J gene TRBJ1-5; D might be TRBD1 (5 bases). Trimming stripped 1 base from V and 4 bases from J, with 8 bases between. The CDR3 sequence is 14 residues long. Germline V gives CDR1 MDHEN, CDR2 SYDVKM. CDR3 protein: CASSLFGGNQPQHF. CDR3 DNA sequence: TGTGCCAGCAGTTTATTTGGGGGGAATCAGCCCCAGCATTTT.

This clone was recorded a few times. J is TRBJ2-1 and V is TRBV6-5, with TRBD1 as a possible D gene (5 bases). The CDR3 length is 16 residues. Trimming shortened V by 0 bases and J by 9 bases, and 18 bases separated the two germline ends. Germline V CDR1 and CDR2: MNHEY, SVGAGI. CDR3 bases: TGTGCCAGCAGTTACTCGCTTCAGGTAGGGGATGGTGAGCAGTTCTTC. It translates to CASSYSLQVGDGEQFF.

The chain has TRBV5-5 and TRBJ2-5; 7 bases align to TRBD2. With 5 bases clipped from V and 5 bases from J, the junction kept 18 bases outside the gene matches. The CDR3 has 17 amino acids. CDR1 is SGHKS, CDR2 YYEKEE, per germline (reference sequence). Here the CDR3 reads CASSPWEGGAPRETQYF. CDR3 nucleotides: TGTGCCAGCAGTCCCTGGGAGGGAGGGGCGCCCAGGGAGACCCAGTACTTC.

The gene calls are TRBV18 and TRBJ2-1, with D perhaps matching TRBD2 (6 bases). This CDR3 comprises 18 residues. Germline CDR1 is KGHSH and CDR2 is LQKENI. The ends were cut back, 0 bases at V and 4 bases at J, with 19 bases in the middle. CDR3 nucleotide sequence: TGTGCCAGCTCACCACCGAAAATTGCGGGAAGCCGATACAATGAGCAGTTCTTC. Translating it yields CASSPPKIAGSRYNEQFF.

The V and J genes are TRBV6-5 and TRBJ1-2; 7 bases fit TRBD1. The germline gives CDR1 MNHEY, CDR2 SVGAGI. CDR3 length equals 13 residues. The V and J ends lost 5 bases and 4 bases, in that order; junction bases with no gene match: 4. The CDR3 DNA sequence: TGTGCCAGCAGTCGACAGGGCATCTATGGCTACACCTTC. The encoded protein is CASSRQGIYGYTF.

For this clone: Relative to the germline gene, one junction end is altered; a read error may explain this. V gene TRBV6-5 combines with J gene TRBJ1-1; D is unclear. The CDR3 is 13 residues long. Germline CDR1 and CDR2: MNHEY and SVGAGI. The CDR3 DNA reads as TGTGCCGGCAGTTACTCGACCGGGTCTGAAGCTTTCTTT. This translates into CAGSYSTGSEAFF.

This rearrangement joins TRBV19 to TRBJ1-1; TRBD1 matches at 8 bases. The CDR3 is 14 residues long. With V trimmed by 5 bases and J by 5 bases, 7 bases remained unmatched. Germline assignment: CDR1 LNHDA and CDR2 SQIVND (reference sequence). The CDR3 protein is CASSPDRVGTEAFF. CDR3 nucleotides: TGTGCCAGTAGTCCGGACAGGGTAGGGACTGAAGCTTTCTTT.

The J gene is TRBJ2-1, the V gene TRBV5-5, with D possibly matching TRBD2 (5 bases). The CDR3 sequence is 15 residues long. The germline CDR1 and CDR2 sequences are SGHKS and YYEKEE (reference sequence). The ends were cut back, 1 base at V and 0 bases at J, with 8 bases in the middle. This CDR3 reads CASSLRGSSYNEQFF. The CDR3 DNA follows: TGTGCCAGCAGCTTGAGAGGGAGCTCCTACAATGAGCAGTTCTTC.

The J gene is TRBJ1-1, the V gene TRBV14; the D gene is possibly TRBD1 (6 bases). Trimming shortened V by 1 base and J by 8 bases, and 17 bases separated the two germline ends. In germline, CDR1 is SGHDN, CDR2 FVKESK. The CDR3 runs to 15 residues. In DNA form, the CDR3 reads TGTGCCAGCAGCCAAGCCCGGACAGTAGGCGGGGAAGCTTTCTTT. This gives the protein CASSQARTVGGEAFF.

The table lists this clone with many counts. V gene TRBV14 combines with J gene TRBJ1-4, with D unresolved. The germline V gene has CDR1 SGHDN and CDR2 FVKESK. The CDR3 has 15 residues. V was cut by 0 bases and J by 7 bases, with 12 bases left in between. The CDR3 reads CASSQDRSRGEKLFF. CDR3 bases: TGTGCCAGCAGCCAAGATAGGTCCCGGGGTGAAAAACTGTTTTTT.

This clone came up once. V and J are TRBV7-9 and TRBJ2-3; 11 positions match TRBD2. Germline lookup yields CDR1 SEHNR and CDR2 FQNEAQ (reference sequence). Losses at the gene ends were 4 bases for V and 5 bases for J; bases not matched to a gene: 5. The CDR3 sequence is 15 residues long. CDR3 DNA: TGTGCCAGCAGCTCGAATAGCGGGAGGGGAGATACGCAGTATTTT. This translates into CASSSNSGRGDTQYF.

This clone was observed a handful of times. The rearrangement joins TRBV12-3 or TRBV12-4 to TRBJ2-1, with 7 nucleotides matching TRBD2. Trimming removed 6 bases from V and 10 bases from J; junction bases left unmatched: 3. The CDR3 length is 11 residues. CDR3 amino acids: CASSPLAEQFF. The CDR3 nucleotides are TGTGCCAGCAGCCCACTAGCGGAGCAGTTCTTC.

The chain is built from TRBV9 and TRBJ2-5; 9 positions agree with TRBD1. Germline assignment: CDR1 SGDLS and CDR2 YYNGEE. The CDR3 totals 14 residues. V was pared by 4 bases and J by 3 bases, with 4 bases of the junction left unmatched. Here the CDR3 DNA reads TGTGCCAGCAGCCCCCGGGACAGGGAAGAGACCCAGTACTTC. As protein: CASSPRDREETQYF.

The chain has TRBV7-9 and TRBJ1-2; 8 bases agree with TRBD1. CDR1 and CDR2 (germline): SEHNR, FQNEAQ (reference sequence). This CDR3 contains 12 residues. J gave up 6 bases and V 5 bases, and 2 bases lay outside the gene matches. The CDR3 sequence is CASSPTGDGYTF. The CDR3 DNA is TGTGCCAGCAGCCCGACAGGGGATGGCTACACCTTC.

The V call is TRBV30, the J call TRBJ1-4; 10 bases fit TRBD1. J gave up 10 bases and V 4 bases, and 3 bases lay outside the gene matches. This CDR3 comprises 12 residues. Germline V CDR1 and CDR2: GTSNPN, SVGIG (reference sequence). This CDR3 reads CAWTRDRGKLFF. Written as DNA, the CDR3 is TGTGCCTGGACTCGGGACAGGGGAAAACTGTTTTTT.

V gene TRBV3-1 (or the pseudogene TRBV3-2) combines with J gene TRBJ2-1, with 7 bases lining up with TRBD2. Germline-derived CDR1 and CDR2 are LGHDT and YNNKEL (reference sequence). The CDR3 has 18 residues. The V segment lost 3 bases and the J segment 0 bases; nucleotides outside the gene matches: 11. CDR3 sequence (DNA): TGTGCCAGCAGCCACACGGTTCCGGGACTAAGCTCCTACAATGAGCAGTTCTTC. This codes for CASSHTVPGLSSYNEQFF.

The chain carries TRBV25-1 and TRBJ2-7; 10 nucleotides line up with TRBD1. The CDR3 consists of 15 residues. The germline gives CDR1 MGHDK, CDR2 SYGVNS. J lost 1 base, V lost 6 bases, and 6 bases had no gene match. The CDR3 bases are TGTGCCAGCAGCCGACAGGGGGCGCAATCCTACGAGCAGTACTTC. Its translation: CASSRQGAQSYEQYF.

The chain couples TRBV2 to TRBJ1-2, with TRBD1 identical over 10 bases. The germline V gene encodes CDR1 SNHLY and CDR2 FYNNEI. V lost 8 bases and J lost 6; bases outside the gene matches: 15. CDR3 length: 16 amino acids. The CDR3 here is CASFTTPGQGVDGYTF. CDR3 bases: TGTGCCAGCTTCACGACCCCCGGACAGGGGGTGGATGGCTACACCTTC. The variable domain in full, completed from reference TRBV2 and TRBJ1-2, reads EPEVTQTPSHQVTQMGQEVILRCVPISNHLYFYWYRQILGQKVEFLVSFYNNEISEKSEIFDDQFSVERPDGSNFTLKIRSTKLEDSAMYFCASFTTPGQGVDGYTFGSGTRLTVV.

In nucleotides, the CDR3 is TGTGCCAGCAGTTTCACCCTTAGCGGGAATGAGCAGTTCTTC. As protein: CASSFTLSGNEQFF. The chain has TRBV28 and TRBJ2-1; TRBD2 agrees at 7 bases. The CDR3 consists of 14 residues. Trimming at V came to 3 bases and at J to 7 bases, leaving 6 bases not matched to a gene. Germline CDR1 reads MDHEN; CDR2 reads SYDVKM.

The genes are TRBV6-6 and TRBJ2-7; D might be TRBD2 (6 bases). This CDR3 has 13 residues. The germline V and J ends were trimmed by 7 bases and 6 bases, with 16 bases remaining between them. Per germline, CDR1 MNHNY and CDR2 SVGAGI (reference sequence). This CDR3 is CASTLTRESEQYF. For the CDR3, the DNA is TGTGCCAGCACCTTAACGCGGGAAAGCGAGCAGTACTTC.

The chain couples TRBV6-2 or TRBV6-3 to TRBJ2-3; TRBD1 agrees at 9 bases. V trimming: 0 bases; J trimming: 1 base; junction bases outside the gene matches: 5. Per the germline V gene, CDR1 is MNHEY and CDR2 is SVGEGT. CDR3 length: 17 amino acids. This CDR3 is CASSYSGDRAGTDTQYF. The CDR3 bases are TGTGCCAGCAGTTACTCGGGGGACAGGGCGGGCACAGATACGCAGTATTTT.

The CDR3 nucleotides are TGCGCCAGCAGTCCACGGACTAGCGGGTTTCCTTCGACCCAGTACTTC. Residues: CASSPRTSGFPSTQYF. V gene TRBV4-3 combines with J gene TRBJ2-5, with 11 positions matching TRBD2. CDR3 length: 16 amino acids. J lost 7 bases, V lost 6 bases, and 13 bases had no gene match. Germline V gene data show CDR1 as LGHNA and CDR2 as YSLEER.

The count of this clone is one. The rearrangement uses TRBV11-2 and TRBJ2-1; D may be TRBD2 (5 bases). The V and J ends lost 0 bases and 13 bases respectively, with 10 bases between them. The CDR3 consists of 12 residues. The germline CDR1 and CDR2 sequences are SGHAT and FQNNGV. CDR3 in DNA: TGTGCCAGCAGCTTAGATGCGTCGGGACAGTTCTTC. It yields the protein CASSLDASGQFF. Using reference TRBV11-2 and TRBJ2-1 for the parts outside the CDR3, the full variable domain is EAGVAQSPRYKIIEKRQSVAFWCNPISGHATLYWYQQILGQGPKLLIQFQNNGVVDDSQLPKDRFSAERLKGVDSTLKIQPAKLEDSAVYLCASSLDASGQFFGPGTRLTVL.

In this sample, this clone turned up a few times. This sequence joins TRBV19 and TRBJ2-2; 10 bases are a match to TRBD2. Trimming at V came to 7 bases and at J to 7 bases, leaving 6 bases not matched to a gene. This CDR3 has 14 residues. The germline V gene has CDR1 LNHDA and CDR2 SQIVND (reference sequence). Written as DNA, the CDR3 is TGTGCCAGTACTAGCGGGAGAACCGACGGGGAGCTGTTTTTT. It yields the protein CASTSGRTDGELFF. Supplemented by reference TRBV19 and TRBJ2-2, the full variable domain reads DGGITQSPKYLFRKEGQNVTLSCEQNLNHDAMYWYRQDPGQGLRLIYYSQIVNDFQKGDIAEGYSVSREKKESFPLTVTSAQKNPTAFYLCASTSGRTDGELFFGEGSRLTVL.